These T cell receptor beta chains were read from a single sample in a study of T cell responses to AZD1222 COVID-19 vaccine. Measured with immunoSEQ multiplex PCR; TCRdb has only the in-frame clones, and not every one. The sample lists about 110,000 clones; 92% were seen once. The starting material was peripheral blood, obtained on day 0 of AZD1222 vaccination. The receptors come from an adult in good health. The CDR3 runs from the conserved cysteine through the conserved F or W. The order of the fields is clone size, J gene, V gene, D gene, CDR3 protein, CDR3 DNA. A D gene is named only where the DNA matches it firmly. Size tells how often a clone was seen (once, few, many) or the class of an expanded clone, and some rows leave it out.

clone size: .
J gene: TRBJ1-2
V gene: TRBV11-2
D gene: .
CDR3 protein: CASSLDPNYGYTF
CDR3 DNA: TGTGCCAGCAGCTTAGATCCTAACTATGGCTACACCTTC

clone size: .
J gene: TRBJ2-7
V gene: TRBV7-2
D gene: TRBD1
CDR3 protein: CASSLDRGREQYF
CDR3 DNA: TGTGCCAGCAGCTTAGACAGGGGGAGGGAGCAGTACTTC

clone size: .
J gene: TRBJ2-7
V gene: TRBV6-6
D gene: TRBD1
CDR3 protein: CASSGTGGYEQYF
CDR3 DNA: TGTGCCAGCAGCGGGACAGGGGGTTACGAGCAGTACTTC

clone size: .
J gene: TRBJ2-1
V gene: TRBV15
D gene: .
CDR3 protein: CATSRMFAYNEQFF
CDR3 DNA: TGTGCCACCAGCAGAATGTTTGCCTACAATGAGCAGTTCTTC

clone size: .
J gene: TRBJ2-7
V gene: TRBV30
D gene: TRBD1
CDR3 protein: CAWSVYLLGQNYEQYF
CDR3 DNA: TGTGCCTGGAGCGTCTACCTCCTGGGACAGAACTACGAGCAGTACTTC

clone size: once
J gene: TRBJ1-2
V gene: TRBV7-9
D gene: TRBD1
CDR3 protein: CASSSADRGHWNYGYTF
CDR3 DNA: TGTGCCAGCAGCTCGGCGGACAGGGGGCACTGGAACTATGGCTACACCTTC

clone size: .
J gene: TRBJ2-2
V gene: TRBV28
D gene: .
CDR3 protein: CASSVSNPGRAPGELFF
CDR3 DNA: TGTGCCAGCAGTGTCTCCAATCCGGGACGCGCGCCCGGGGAGCTGTTTTTT

clone size: .
J gene: TRBJ1-4
V gene: TRBV7-3
D gene: .
CDR3 protein: CASSPGHLEKLFF
CDR3 DNA: TGTGCCAGCAGCCCGGGACACCTTGAAAAACTGTTTTTT

clone size: few
J gene: TRBJ2-3
V gene: TRBV18
D gene: TRBD2
CDR3 protein: CASSPAGGYTDTQYF
CDR3 DNA: TGTGCCAGCTCACCAGCGGGAGGGTACACAGATACGCAGTATTTT

clone size: once
J gene: TRBJ1-5
V gene: TRBV19
D gene: .
CDR3 protein: CASSTTKQPQHF
CDR3 DNA: TGTGCCAGTAGTACAACAAAACAGCCCCAGCATTTT

clone size: few
J gene: TRBJ2-7
V gene: TRBV19
D gene: TRBD1
CDR3 protein: CASSIRAGQGTYEQYF
CDR3 DNA: TGTGCCAGTAGTATAAGGGCGGGACAGGGGACCTACGAGCAGTACTTC

clone size: once
J gene: TRBJ2-6
V gene: TRBV28
D gene: TRBD1
CDR3 protein: CASSDRVGANVLTF
CDR3 DNA: TGTGCCAGCAGTGACAGGGTCGGGGCCAACGTCCTGACTTTC

clone size: .
J gene: TRBJ2-7
V gene: TRBV6-1
D gene: .
CDR3 protein: CASSEGGSWYEQYF
CDR3 DNA: TGTGCCAGCAGTGAAGGCGGGTCATGGTACGAGCAGTACTTC

clone size: .
J gene: TRBJ1-2
V gene: TRBV12-2
D gene: .
CDR3 protein: CASRRTGRRYYGYTF
CDR3 DNA: TGTGCAAGTCGTCGGACAGGGAGGCGCTACTATGGCTACACCTTC

clone size: .
J gene: TRBJ2-7
V gene: TRBV15
D gene: .
CDR3 protein: CATSRDTNSYEQYF
CDR3 DNA: TGTGCCACCAGCAGAGATACCAACTCCTACGAGCAGTACTTC

clone size: once
J gene: TRBJ1-5
V gene: TRBV27
D gene: .
CDR3 protein: CASSLLPIPGNQPQHF
CDR3 DNA: TGTGCCAGCAGTTTACTCCCTATTCCGGGCAATCAGCCCCAGCATTTT

clone size: once
J gene: TRBJ2-1
V gene: TRBV24-1
D gene: .
CDR3 protein: CATSDPGGSEQFF
CDR3 DNA: TGTGCCACCAGTGACCCGGGTGGATCTGAGCAGTTCTTC

clone size: .
J gene: TRBJ1-5
V gene: TRBV28
D gene: .
CDR3 protein: CASSFSRGRGQPQHF
CDR3 DNA: TGTGCCAGCAGTTTTTCCAGGGGACGGGGTCAGCCCCAGCATTTT

clone size: .
J gene: TRBJ2-1
V gene: TRBV6-2/TRBV6-3
D gene: TRBD1
CDR3 protein: CASSRDRALNEQFF
CDR3 DNA: TGTGCCAGCAGCCGGGACAGGGCCCTCAATGAGCAGTTCTTC

clone size: .
J gene: TRBJ1-1
V gene: TRBV10-3
D gene: .
CDR3 protein: CATTEHPNTEAFF
CDR3 DNA: TGTGCCACCACGGAACACCCGAACACTGAAGCTTTCTTT

clone size: .
J gene: TRBJ1-6
V gene: TRBV9
D gene: .
CDR3 protein: CASSVEGDYNSPLHF
CDR3 DNA: TGTGCCAGCAGCGTGGAGGGGGATTATAATTCACCCCTCCACTTT

clone size: .
J gene: TRBJ2-7
V gene: TRBV20-1
D gene: .
CDR3 protein: CSAGQSYEQYF
CDR3 DNA: TGCAGTGCTGGACAATCCTACGAGCAGTACTTC

clone size: once
J gene: TRBJ1-2
V gene: TRBV28
D gene: .
CDR3 protein: CASREGSNYGYTF
CDR3 DNA: TGTGCCAGCAGAGAAGGGTCTAACTATGGCTACACCTTC

clone size: once
J gene: TRBJ2-7
V gene: TRBV29-1
D gene: .
CDR3 protein: CSVVGQMGPYEQYF
CDR3 DNA: TGCAGCGTTGTTGGACAGATGGGACCCTACGAGCAGTACTTC

clone size: .
J gene: TRBJ2-1
V gene: TRBV7-2
D gene: TRBD1
CDR3 protein: CASSLPDRAYNEQFF
CDR3 DNA: TGTGCCAGCAGCTTACCGGACAGGGCCTACAATGAGCAGTTCTTC

clone size: .
J gene: TRBJ2-3
V gene: TRBV4-3
D gene: TRBD2
CDR3 protein: CASSPTSVGANTQYF
CDR3 DNA: TGCGCCAGCAGTCCAACTAGCGTCGGGGCCAATACGCAGTATTTT

clone size: .
J gene: TRBJ1-2
V gene: TRBV3-1/TRBV3-2
D gene: TRBD1
CDR3 protein: CASSQVLTGGYGYTF
CDR3 DNA: TGTGCCAGCAGCCAAGTCCTGACAGGGGGCTATGGCTACACCTTC

clone size: .
J gene: TRBJ1-2
V gene: TRBV28
D gene: TRBD1
CDR3 protein: CASSQRTGGAYGYTF
CDR3 DNA: TGTGCCAGCAGCCAAAGGACAGGGGGCGCTTATGGCTACACCTTC

clone size: .
J gene: TRBJ2-7
V gene: TRBV9
D gene: .
CDR3 protein: CASSPRTSTYEQYF
CDR3 DNA: TGTGCCAGCAGCCCCCGGACCTCTACCTACGAGCAGTACTTC

clone size: .
J gene: TRBJ2-1
V gene: TRBV11-2
D gene: .
CDR3 protein: CASSLNMEQFF
CDR3 DNA: TGTGCCAGCAGCTTAAATATGGAGCAGTTCTTC

clone size: .
J gene: TRBJ2-7
V gene: TRBV27
D gene: TRBD2
CDR3 protein: CASSSLSTSGTGEQYF
CDR3 DNA: TGTGCCAGCAGTTCCCTATCGACTAGCGGGACAGGCGAGCAGTACTTC

clone size: .
J gene: TRBJ2-7
V gene: TRBV19
D gene: TRBD1
CDR3 protein: CASMGTGTYEQYF
CDR3 DNA: TGTGCCAGTATGGGGACAGGTACCTACGAGCAGTACTTC

clone size: .
J gene: TRBJ2-5
V gene: TRBV7-2
D gene: TRBD2
CDR3 protein: CASSYPLGGGETQYF
CDR3 DNA: TGTGCCAGCAGCTACCCCCTGGGGGGGGGAGAGACCCAGTACTTC

clone size: .
J gene: TRBJ1-1
V gene: TRBV19
D gene: TRBD1
CDR3 protein: CASSIDRGTEAFF
CDR3 DNA: TGTGCCAGTAGTATTGACAGGGGCACTGAAGCTTTCTTT

clone size: .
J gene: TRBJ1-1
V gene: TRBV7-8
D gene: .
CDR3 protein: CASSSTVDTEAFF
CDR3 DNA: TGTGCCAGCAGCTCGACAGTGGACACTGAAGCTTTCTTT

clone size: .
J gene: TRBJ1-1
V gene: TRBV6-6
D gene: .
CDR3 protein: CASSLPLQGKNTEAFF
CDR3 DNA: TGTGCCAGCAGTTTACCCCTACAGGGAAAGAACACTGAAGCTTTCTTT

clone size: .
J gene: TRBJ2-1
V gene: TRBV3-1/TRBV3-2
D gene: TRBD2
CDR3 protein: CASSQTSGIYNEQFF
CDR3 DNA: TGTGCCAGCAGCCAAACTAGCGGGATCTACAATGAGCAGTTCTTC

clone size: .
J gene: TRBJ1-5
V gene: TRBV5-1
D gene: .
CDR3 protein: CASSLGPGGNQPQHF
CDR3 DNA: TGCGCCAGCAGCTTGGGCCCAGGGGGCAATCAGCCCCAGCATTTT

clone size: .
J gene: TRBJ2-3
V gene: TRBV7-2
D gene: TRBD2
CDR3 protein: CASSLGTLAGGRTDTQYF
CDR3 DNA: TGTGCCAGCAGCTTAGGGACTCTAGCGGGGGGGCGCACAGATACGCAGTATTTT

clone size: .
J gene: TRBJ1-5
V gene: TRBV28
D gene: .
CDR3 protein: CASTIGSRTRQPQHF
CDR3 DNA: TGTGCCAGCACTATTGGGTCCAGGACACGTCAGCCCCAGCATTTT

clone size: .
J gene: TRBJ2-7
V gene: TRBV11-1
D gene: .
CDR3 protein: CASSLVDSYEQYF
CDR3 DNA: TGTGCCAGCAGCTTAGTAGATTCCTACGAGCAGTACTTC

clone size: .
J gene: TRBJ2-5
V gene: TRBV2
D gene: TRBD1
CDR3 protein: CASSEAGTEQETQYF
CDR3 DNA: TGTGCCAGCAGTGAAGCCGGGACAGAGCAAGAGACCCAGTACTTC

clone size: few
J gene: TRBJ1-1
V gene: TRBV3-1/TRBV3-2
D gene: TRBD1
CDR3 protein: CASSLTGAGAFF
CDR3 DNA: TGTGCCAGCAGCTTAACAGGGGCGGGAGCTTTCTTT

clone size: .
J gene: TRBJ1-3
V gene: TRBV7-2
D gene: .
CDR3 protein: CASSSQVVGGNTIYF
CDR3 DNA: TGTGCCAGCAGCTCCCAGGTAGTAGGTGGAAACACCATATATTTT

clone size: .
J gene: TRBJ2-3
V gene: TRBV7-2
D gene: .
CDR3 protein: CASSLARDTDTQYF
CDR3 DNA: TGTGCCAGCAGCTTAGCCAGGGACACAGATACGCAGTATTTT

clone size: .
J gene: TRBJ1-1
V gene: TRBV28
D gene: .
CDR3 protein: CASTHGDMNTEAFF
CDR3 DNA: TGTGCCAGCACCCACGGAGACATGAACACTGAAGCTTTCTTT

clone size: .
J gene: TRBJ1-2
V gene: TRBV4-2
D gene: .
CDR3 protein: CASSQIVSAGVHYGYTF
CDR3 DNA: TGTGCCAGCAGCCAAATAGTATCGGCCGGGGTACACTATGGCTACACCTTC

clone size: .
J gene: TRBJ2-7
V gene: TRBV7-2
D gene: .
CDR3 protein: CASSPLMVREQYF
CDR3 DNA: TGTGCCAGCAGCCCCCTAATGGTACGCGAGCAGTACTTC

clone size: .
J gene: TRBJ2-1
V gene: TRBV11-1
D gene: .
CDR3 protein: CASSLGTYNEQFF
CDR3 DNA: TGTGCCAGCAGCTTAGGGACATACAATGAGCAGTTCTTC

clone size: .
J gene: TRBJ1-3
V gene: TRBV5-1
D gene: .
CDR3 protein: CASSLGGDGNTIYF
CDR3 DNA: TGCGCCAGCAGCTTGGGGGGAGACGGAAACACCATATATTTT

clone size: .
J gene: TRBJ1-1
V gene: TRBV2
D gene: .
CDR3 protein: CASSPRRTEAFF
CDR3 DNA: TGTGCCAGCAGTCCCAGACGGACTGAAGCTTTCTTT

clone size: .
J gene: TRBJ1-4
V gene: TRBV6-5
D gene: TRBD1
CDR3 protein: CASRTGGGGKLFF
CDR3 DNA: TGTGCCAGCAGGACAGGGGGCGGCGGAAAACTGTTTTTT

clone size: .
J gene: TRBJ2-7
V gene: TRBV4-2
D gene: .
CDR3 protein: CASSQETAYEQYF
CDR3 DNA: TGTGCCAGCAGCCAAGAGACCGCCTACGAGCAGTACTTC

clone size: once
J gene: TRBJ1-6
V gene: TRBV5-8
D gene: .
CDR3 protein: CASSLGTERSPLHF
CDR3 DNA: TGTGCCAGCAGCCTGGGCACAGAGCGTTCACCCCTCCACTTT

clone size: .
J gene: TRBJ1-3
V gene: TRBV18
D gene: .
CDR3 protein: CASSPNTFPGTASSGNTIYF
CDR3 DNA: TGTGCCAGCTCACCAAACACGTTTCCCGGGACGGCGAGCTCTGGAAACACCATATATTTT

clone size: .
J gene: TRBJ1-2
V gene: TRBV15
D gene: .
CDR3 protein: CATSRDRTSDGYTF
CDR3 DNA: TGTGCCACCAGCAGAGATCGGACTTCGGATGGCTACACCTTC

clone size: .
J gene: TRBJ2-3
V gene: TRBV11-3
D gene: .
CDR3 protein: CASSRDTFTDTQYF
CDR3 DNA: TGTGCCAGCAGCCGGGACACCTTCACAGATACGCAGTATTTT

clone size: .
J gene: TRBJ1-5
V gene: TRBV11-3
D gene: .
CDR3 protein: CASSIGTGAREPQHF
CDR3 DNA: TGTGCCAGCAGCATCGGGACGGGTGCCAGGGAGCCCCAGCATTTT